This TCR beta chain was captured by sequencing in a study of blood T cell repertoires in COVID-19. Study-level background: Whether acute or convalescent, the COVID-19 samples came from the United States, Italy and Spain. PBMCs, B-cell-depleted T cells, or T cells provided the cDNA or gDNA that made up the material.

This clone showed up just a few times. The authors' processing: Amplification of reference gene primers was used by the study to estimate nucleated cell counts. The data were produced by immunoSEQ multiplex PCR, yet TCRdb's version contains in-frame clones alone and is incomplete. The DNA was the basis for D and trimming; V, J and clone size are from that table. The sample holds some 150,000 clones, around 81% seen once. Germline CDR1 MDHEN, CDR2 SYDVKM. This CDR3 has 13 residues. The V and J ends lost 5 bases and 4 bases respectively, with 11 bases between them. This TCR came from a woman in her sixties with acute or convalescent COVID-19. The rearrangement joins TRBV28 to TRBJ1-2; D remains ambiguous. The sequenced sample was peripheral blood. CDR3: CASSGWLGYGYTF. The CDR3, as DNA: TGTGCCAGCAGTGGATGGCTAGGCTATGGCTACACCTTC.